The rows below give T cell receptor beta chains drawn from one sample of a study of CD4+ T cells in melanoma. The protocol was immunoSEQ multiplex PCR, while the TCRdb copy is restricted to in-frame clones and leaves out a portion. The sample records approximately 110,000 clones, around 92% being singletons. The sequenced sample was peripheral blood. These receptors all stem from a human donor with melanoma. CDR3s include the opening cysteine and the closing phenylalanine or tryptophan. A D gene is named only where the DNA matches it firmly. The size field is filled for only some rows; it gives once, few, many or a size class.

TRBD1	.	TRBV7-6	TRBJ1-3	CASSKGKDRAGNTIYF	TGTGCCAGCAGCAAAGGAAAGGACAGGGCTGGAAACACCATATATTTT
.	.	TRBV14	TRBJ2-7	CASSMAGTSEYF	TGTGCCAGCAGCATGGCAGGGACCTCGGAGTACTTC
TRBD1	.	TRBV10-3	TRBJ2-6	CAISDRQGPGANVLTF	TGTGCCATCAGTGACCGACAGGGACCCGGGGCCAACGTCCTGACTTTC
.	.	TRBV11-3	TRBJ2-2	CASSLDPGWTGELFF	TGTGCCAGCAGCTTAGACCCCGGGTGGACCGGGGAGCTGTTTTTT
TRBD1	.	TRBV27	TRBJ2-6	CASMTGWNSGANVLTF	TGTGCCAGCATGACAGGGTGGAACTCTGGGGCCAACGTCCTGACTTTC
.	.	TRBV5-1	TRBJ2-7	CASSLEDYEQYF	TGCGCCAGCAGCTTAGAAGACTACGAGCAGTACTTC
TRBD1	.	TRBV9	TRBJ1-5	CASSPQGAGQPQHF	TGTGCCAGCAGCCCTCAGGGGGCCGGACAGCCCCAGCATTTT
.	.	TRBV19	TRBJ1-5	CASSIGQGYQPQHF	TGTGCCAGTAGTATAGGCCAGGGATATCAGCCCCAGCATTTT
TRBD1	.	TRBV4-2	TRBJ1-3	CASSQDRRYSGNTIYF	TGTGCCAGCAGCCAGGACAGGAGATACTCTGGAAACACCATATATTTT
.	.	TRBV5-4	TRBJ1-6	CASSFNPGTDSPLHF	TGTGCCAGCAGCTTTAATCCCGGGACGGATTCACCCCTCCACTTT
TRBD1	.	TRBV5-1	TRBJ2-7	CASSRDSLLTYEQYF	TGCGCCAGCAGCCGGGACAGCCTCTTGACCTACGAGCAGTACTTC
TRBD1	.	TRBV7-9	TRBJ2-5	CASSLNRGRTNQETQYF	TGTGCCAGCAGCTTAAACAGGGGGAGGACAAATCAAGAGACCCAGTACTTC
.	once	TRBV7-1	TRBJ1-1	CASSLSAYTEAFF	TGTGCCAGCAGCTTGAGCGCCTACACTGAAGCTTTCTTT
.	.	TRBV19	TRBJ2-3	CASSESHSGGTDTQYF	TGTGCCAGTAGTGAGAGTCACTCCGGGGGCACAGATACGCAGTATTTT
.	.	TRBV11-2	TRBJ1-2	CASSLVRAGDGYTF	TGTGCCAGCAGCTTAGTCCGGGCTGGGGATGGCTACACCTTC
.	.	TRBV4-3	TRBJ2-7	CASSPMRGSYEQYF	TGCGCCAGCAGCCCGATGCGGGGCTCCTACGAGCAGTACTTC
TRBD2	.	TRBV27	TRBJ2-3	CASSASSGRLTSTDTQYF	TGTGCCAGCAGCGCCTCTAGCGGGAGGCTTACTAGCACAGATACGCAGTATTTT
.	once	TRBV7-9	TRBJ1-1	CASSLYQEAEAFF	TGTGCCAGCAGCTTATATCAGGAAGCTGAAGCTTTCTTT
TRBD2	.	TRBV2	TRBJ2-5	CASIRERGQETQYF	TGTGCCAGCATTCGAGAGCGGGGTCAAGAGACCCAGTACTTC
TRBD1	.	TRBV19	TRBJ1-2	CASSRQGTNYGYTF	TGTGCCAGTAGTCGACAGGGAACTAACTATGGCTACACCTTC
TRBD1	.	TRBV7-2	TRBJ1-2	CASSLAPGQGAYGYTF	TGTGCCAGCAGCTTAGCTCCCGGACAGGGAGCGTATGGCTACACCTTC
.	.	TRBV7-2	TRBJ1-2	CASRASTGRIYGYTF	TGTGCCAGCAGGGCCAGCACGGGGCGGATCTATGGCTACACCTTC
.	.	TRBV5-1	TRBJ1-3	CASSLIGAGNTIYF	TGCGCCAGCAGCTTGATAGGGGCTGGAAACACCATATATTTT
.	.	TRBV19	TRBJ1-2	CASTPMTAINYGYTF	TGTGCCAGTACCCCCATGACAGCTATTAACTATGGCTACACCTTC
.	.	TRBV20-1	TRBJ2-7	CSASLEQYF	TGCAGTGCTAGTCTCGAGCAGTACTTC
TRBD2	.	TRBV5-6	TRBJ2-1	CASSAPGLAGIYNEQFF	TGTGCCAGCAGCGCCCCGGGACTAGCGGGAATATACAATGAGCAGTTCTTC
.	.	TRBV6-1	TRBJ1-2	CASSSDSNYGYTF	TGTGCCAGCAGTTCGGACAGTAACTATGGCTACACCTTC
.	.	TRBV9	TRBJ2-3	CASNPGPRHTDTQYF	TGTGCCAGCAATCCCGGGCCCCGACACACAGATACGCAGTATTTT
.	.	TRBV4-3	TRBJ2-7	CASSQISGSYEQYF	TGCGCCAGCAGCCAGATCAGCGGCTCCTACGAGCAGTACTTC
.	.	TRBV28	TRBJ2-7	CASSPPPVRFISYEQCF	TGTGCCAGCAGTCCACCCCCCGTTAGATTCATCTCCTACGAGCAGTGCTTC
.	few	TRBV4-3	TRBJ2-6	CASSLEVSGANVLTF	TGCGCCAGCAGCCTAGAGGTCTCTGGGGCCAACGTCCTGACTTTC